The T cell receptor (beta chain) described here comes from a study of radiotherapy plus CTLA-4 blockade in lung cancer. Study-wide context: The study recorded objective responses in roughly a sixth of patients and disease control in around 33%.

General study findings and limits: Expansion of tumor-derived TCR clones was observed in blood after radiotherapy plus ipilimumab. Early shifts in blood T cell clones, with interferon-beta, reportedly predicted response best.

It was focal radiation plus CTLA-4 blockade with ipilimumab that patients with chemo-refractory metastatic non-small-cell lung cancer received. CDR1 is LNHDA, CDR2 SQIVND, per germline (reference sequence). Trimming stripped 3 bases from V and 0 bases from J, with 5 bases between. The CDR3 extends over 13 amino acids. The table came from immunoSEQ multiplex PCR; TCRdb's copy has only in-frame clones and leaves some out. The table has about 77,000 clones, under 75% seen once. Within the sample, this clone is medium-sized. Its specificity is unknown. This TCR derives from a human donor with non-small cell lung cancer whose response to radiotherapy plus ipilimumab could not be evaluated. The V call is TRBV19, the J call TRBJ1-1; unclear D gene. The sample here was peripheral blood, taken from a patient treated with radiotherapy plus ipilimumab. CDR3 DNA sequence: TGTGCCAGTAGTATCTCTTTGAACACTGAAGCTTTCTTT. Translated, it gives CASSISLNTEAFF.